The 8 T cell receptor beta chains below all came from one sample that was sequenced in a study of human T cells and chemical hapten exposure. TCRdb ran MiXCR on the RACE reads and lists one entry per CDR3 protein. This table has some 71,000 distinct CDR3 sequences, over 8.5% appearing once. Time point described: patch test 3, about 24 weeks after DPC sensitization. Treatment of the sample: therapeutic diphenylcyclopropenone sensitization with weekly scalp DPC. This specimen consisted of whole blood, obtained in connection with sensitization to the hapten diphenylcyclopropenone (DPC). Source of these receptors: a woman aged 50 to 65 with alopecia areata. Some clones in this sample may be carry-over from other donors' samples.

This chain uses TRBV12-3 or TRBV12-4 with TRBJ1-1; D might be TRBD1 (5 bases). The CDR3 extends over 15 amino acids. The V end lost 8 bases, the J end lost 1 base, and 17 bases lay between the germline ends. DNA of the CDR3: TGTGCCAGCCGAGACGGGGGTTATCGGAACACTGAAGCTTTCTTT. Its translation: CASRDGGYRNTEAFF.

This clonotype was picked up a small number of times. The rearrangement joins TRBV29-1 to TRBJ2-2, with D maybe TRBD1 (5 bases). Germline assignment: CDR1 SQVTM and CDR2 ANQGSEA. V was clipped by 2 bases and J by 7 bases, with 14 bases between them. The CDR3 length is 14 residues. CDR3 sequence: CSVEWGRDGGELFF. The DNA for the CDR3 is TGCAGCGTTGAATGGGGCAGGGATGGCGGGGAGCTGTTTTTT.

This clonotype came up many times. CDR3 residues: CASSPGGASYNSPLHF. CDR3 in DNA: TGTGCCAGCAGTCCCGGGGGGGCCTCCTATAATTCACCCCTCCACTTT. The rearrangement uses TRBV12-3 or TRBV12-4 and TRBJ1-6; perhaps TRBD1 as D (6 bases). Trimming removed 5 bases at V and 0 bases at J, with 11 bases between. The CDR3 has 16 amino acids.

The chain employs TRBV29-1 and TRBJ2-3; possibly TRBD2 for D (5 bases). With 5 bases removed from V and 2 bases from J, the gap between germline ends came to 11 bases. CDR1 SQVTM and CDR2 ANQGSEA come from the germline V gene. The CDR3 has 13 residues. CDR3 DNA: TGCAGCGTTACCGGAGGTTCCACAGATACGCAGTATTTT. Residues: CSVTGGSTDTQYF.

This clonotype was detected a few times. The chain joins TRBV20-1 to TRBJ1-2; a weak D match, TRBD1 (6 bases). V lost 3 bases, J lost 2 bases, and 16 bases lay in between. Germline V gene sequence: CDR1 DFQATT, CDR2 SNEGSKA (reference sequence). This CDR3 contains 15 residues. CDR3 in DNA: TGCAGTGCTAGGGGCCGGGGGCCCGAGAACTATGGCTACACCTTC. Its protein product is CSARGRGPENYGYTF.

This clonotype has only a few counts. This rearrangement joins TRBV20-1 to TRBJ1-2, with 9 bases aligning to TRBD1. The CDR3 is made up of 16 amino acids. The germline V gene encodes CDR1 DFQATT and CDR2 SNEGSKA (reference sequence). Germline trimming cut 1 base from V and 7 bases from J; bases unmatched to any gene: 13. CDR3 region: CSARVPRTGGVGGYTF. As DNA, the CDR3 is TGCAGTGCTAGAGTCCCCCGTACAGGGGGCGTGGGTGGCTACACCTTC.

The chain is built from TRBV20-1 and TRBJ2-7, with unresolved D. Germline V gives CDR1 DFQATT, CDR2 SNEGSKA (reference sequence). The CDR3 has 13 residues. Trimming removed 5 bases from V and 0 bases from J, with 11 bases in between. CDR3 DNA sequence: TGCAGTGCTGCCCGGCGGAGCTCCTACGAGCAGTACTTC. It codes for CSAARRSSYEQYF.

The chain has TRBV6-5 and TRBJ2-5; 8 bases are a match to TRBD2. This CDR3 is built from 14 residues. CDR1 is MNHEY, CDR2 SVGAGI, per germline. The ends lost 6 bases at V and 4 bases at J; junction bases unmatched: 7. CDR3 bases: TGTGCCAGCAGCCAGCGGGAGCGTCGAGAGACCCAGTACTTC. Protein: CASSQRERRETQYF.